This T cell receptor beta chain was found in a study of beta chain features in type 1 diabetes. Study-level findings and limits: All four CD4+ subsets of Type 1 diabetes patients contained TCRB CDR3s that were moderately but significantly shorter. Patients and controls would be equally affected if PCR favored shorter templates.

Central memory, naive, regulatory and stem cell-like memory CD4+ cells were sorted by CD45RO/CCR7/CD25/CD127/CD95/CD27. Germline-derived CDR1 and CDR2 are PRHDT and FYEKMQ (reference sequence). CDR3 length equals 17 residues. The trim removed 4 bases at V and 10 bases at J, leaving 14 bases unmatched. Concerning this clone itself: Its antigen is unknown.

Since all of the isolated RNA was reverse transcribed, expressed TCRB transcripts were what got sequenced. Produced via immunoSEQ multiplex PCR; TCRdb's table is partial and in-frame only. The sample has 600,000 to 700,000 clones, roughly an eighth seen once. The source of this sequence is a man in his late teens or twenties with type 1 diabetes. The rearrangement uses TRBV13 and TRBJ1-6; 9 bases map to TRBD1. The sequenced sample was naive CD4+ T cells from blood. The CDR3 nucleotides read TGTGCCAGCAGCTCCCTTCAACCGGGACAGGGCCCCTCACCCCTCCACTTT. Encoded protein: CASSSLQPGQGPSPLHF. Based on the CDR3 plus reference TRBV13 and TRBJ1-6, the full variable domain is AAGVIQSPRHLIKEKRETATLKCYPIPRHDTVYWYQQGPGQDPQFLISFYEKMQSDKGSIPDRFSAQQFSDYHSELNMSSLELGDSALYFCASSSLQPGQGPSPLHFGNGTRLTVT.